Listed here are 21 T cell receptor beta chains from one sample, sequenced in a study of T-cell memory formation after mild COVID-19. TCRdb reprocessed the 5' RACE reads via MiXCR and lists one record per CDR3 protein. This table holds about 240,000 distinct CDR3 sequences, around 10% found once. What was sequenced was PBMCs or a T cell subset sorted from them (not recorded which). These receptors were collected from a man aged 18 to 29 who had mild COVID-19 (a few samples of this study predate the infection). Cell type and time point are not known.

This clonotype was counted only a few times. A read error may account for a junction end that differs from germline. The CDR3 DNA is TGCGCCAGCAGCCAAGAGCCCCCAGCTAACTATGGCTACACCTTT. Its protein product is CASSQEPPANYGYTF. The chain couples TRBV4-1 to TRBJ1-2; the D is unclear. Germline V gene data show CDR1 as MGHRA and CDR2 as YSYEKL. The CDR3 is 15 amino acids.

The gene calls are TRBV5-6 and TRBJ1-1, with unresolved D. CDR1 and CDR2 (germline): SGHDT, YYEEEE. This CDR3 contains 14 residues. The germline V and J ends were trimmed by 6 bases and 0 bases, with 12 bases remaining between them. The CDR3 loop reads CASTPQYMNTEAFF. DNA of the CDR3: TGTGCCAGCACCCCCCAGTATATGAACACTGAAGCTTTCTTT. Full variable domain (rest looked up from reference TRBV5-6 and TRBJ1-1): DAGVTQSPTHLIKTRGQQVTLRCSPKSGHDTVSWYQQALGQGPQFIFQYYEEEERQRGNFPDRFSGHQFPNYSSELNVNALLLGDSALYLCASTPQYMNTEAFFGQGTRLTVV.

This clonotype was detected a few times. The chain has TRBV7-9 and TRBJ2-3; D may match TRBD1 or TRBD2 (7 bases each). The germline V gene encodes CDR1 SEHNR and CDR2 FQNEAQ (reference sequence). Trimming shortened V by 4 bases and J by 3 bases, and 17 bases separated the two germline ends. CDR3 length: 16 residues. DNA for the CDR3: TGTGCCAGCAGCTCCCAGGGGGGGGGCAGGACAGATACGCAGTATTTT. Its protein is CASSSQGGGRTDTQYF.

The sample holds a few counts of this clonotype. The CDR3 reads CASSESPEMNTEAFF. CDR3 bases: TGTGCCAGCAGTGAATCTCCAGAGATGAACACTGAAGCTTTCTTT. The rearrangement joins TRBV25-1 to TRBJ1-1; no clear D gene. V shed 1 base and J shed 0 bases, with 9 bases lying between them. In germline, CDR1 is MGHDK, CDR2 SYGVNS. CDR3 length: 15 amino acids.

The chain employs TRBV5-1 and TRBJ2-3, with 7 positions matching TRBD1. CDR1 is SGHRS and CDR2 is YFSETQ in the germline V gene. The CDR3 has 15 residues. The junction had 5 bases not matched to a gene; V was cut back by 0 bases and J by 4 bases. The chain's CDR3 is CASSLEGARADTQYF. As DNA, the CDR3 is TGCGCCAGCAGCTTGGAGGGGGCGAGGGCAGATACGCAGTATTTT.

This clonotype has a count of ten or more. The junction departs from the called germline gene at one end, perhaps through a read error. This rearrangement joins TRBV12-3 or TRBV12-4 to TRBJ2-7; 9 bases line up with TRBD2. The CDR3 is 12 residues long. The CDR3 DNA reads as TGTGCCAGCAGTTCCGGCGGGGGGGCCTTGAACTTC. Protein: CASSSGGGALNF.

This clonotype was found a few times. The V gene is TRBV3-1, the J gene TRBJ1-1; D ambiguous. With 3 bases removed from V and 3 bases from J, the gap between germline ends came to 8 bases. Germline loops: CDR1 LGHDT, CDR2 YNNKEL (reference sequence). The CDR3 totals 13 residues. CDR3 DNA: TGTGCCAGCAGCCAGACCCCCGACACTGAAGCTTTCTTT. Protein product: CASSQTPDTEAFF.

This clonotype was counted a few times. The chain links TRBV5-1 to TRBJ1-2, with D maybe TRBD1 (6 bases). The germline V and J ends were trimmed by 4 bases and 4 bases, with 14 bases remaining between them. The CDR3 contains 14 residues. Germline V CDR1 and CDR2: SGHRS, YFSETQ. The DNA for the CDR3 is TGCGCCAGCAGCCAACCCGGACAGAGCTATGGCTACACCTTC. Translation gives CASSQPGQSYGYTF.

The chain couples TRBV27 to TRBJ1-2; possibly TRBD1 for D (5 bases). Germline CDR1 is MNHEY and CDR2 is SMNVEV (reference sequence). The length of the CDR3 is 15 residues. Trimming stripped 4 bases from V and 8 bases from J, with 20 bases between. The CDR3 loop is CASSSGDSLKGGYTF. The DNA of the CDR3 is TGTGCCAGCAGTTCCGGTGACAGCCTAAAGGGGGGCTACACCTTC.

CDR3 sequence (DNA): TGTGCCACCAGCAGAGGGTTAACAGCGACGAACACTGAAGCTTTCTTT. Translation: CATSRGLTATNTEAFF. The J gene is TRBJ1-1, the V gene TRBV15; D ambiguous. The germline CDR1 and CDR2 sequences are LNHNV and YYDKDF (reference sequence). The V and J ends lost 1 base and 1 base respectively, with 13 bases between them. The CDR3 covers 16 residues. The full variable domain, in which reference TRBV15 and TRBJ1-1 provide the parts outside the CDR3, is DAMVIQNPRYQVTQFGKPVTLSCSQTLNHNVMYWYQQKSSQAPKLLFHYYDKDFNNEADTPDNFQSRRPNTSFCFLDIRSPGLGDTAMYLCATSRGLTATNTEAFFGQGTRLTVV.

This clonotype was seen only a few times. This sequence joins TRBV5-1 and TRBJ2-5; 9 bases map to TRBD2. The J segment lost 5 bases and the V segment lost 4 bases, leaving 9 bases of the junction unmatched. The germline CDR1 and CDR2 sequences are SGHRS and YFSETQ. The CDR3 loop spans 15 amino acids. The CDR3 DNA is TGCGCCAGCAGCCGGACCGGGACTAGCTGGGAGACCCAGTACTTC. Amino acid sequence: CASSRTGTSWETQYF.

This clonotype was seen only a few times. The rearrangement uses TRBV12-3 or TRBV12-4 and TRBJ1-1; D gene ambiguous. The V end was cut by 3 bases, the J end by 1 base, with 9 bases between. This CDR3 comprises 14 residues. The CDR3 region is CASSFPPGNTEAFF. In DNA form, the CDR3 reads TGTGCCAGCAGTTTCCCCCCGGGGAACACTGAAGCTTTCTTT.

CDR3 protein: CASSVDPHRRQDTQYF. CDR3 bases: TGTGCCAGCAGCGTAGACCCTCACCGAAGACAGGATACGCAGTATTTT. This rearrangement joins TRBV9 to TRBJ2-3, with a weak D call TRBD1 (5 bases). The CDR3 spans 16 residues. CDR1 SGDLS and CDR2 YYNGEE come from the germline V gene. The V end was cut by 0 bases, the J end by 6 bases, with 17 bases between.

The chain uses TRBV20-1 and TRBJ2-3, with TRBD2 identical over 11 bases. Germline loops: CDR1 DFQATT, CDR2 SNEGSKA (reference sequence). This CDR3 is 15 amino acids long. The V segment lost 3 bases and the J segment 4 bases; nucleotides outside the gene matches: 6. CDR3 sequence: CSAREGSGGADTQYF. As DNA, the CDR3 is TGCAGTGCTAGGGAAGGTAGCGGGGGGGCAGATACGCAGTATTTT.

This clonotype has more than one count but fewer than ten. The J gene is TRBJ2-3, the V gene TRBV7-8, with 12 positions matching TRBD2. V lost 5 bases, J lost 1 base, and 28 bases stayed unmatched. The germline V gene encodes CDR1 SGHVS and CDR2 FQNEAQ. The CDR3 totals 24 residues. In nucleotides, the CDR3 is TGTGCCAGCAGCCGGCCCTTCAGCCCAGAGACTAGCGGGGGCCCCAGGTGGGGCACAGATACGCAGTATTTT. Its protein is CASSRPFSPETSGGPRWGTDTQYF.

In this sample, this clonotype turned up many times. The genes are TRBV29-1 and TRBJ1-5; no firm D call. Germline assignment: CDR1 SQVTM and CDR2 ANQGSEA. This CDR3 is built from 12 residues. V was shortened by 4 bases and J by 5 bases, with 9 bases between the two germline ends. The CDR3 loop is CSVGSNDQPQHF. CDR3 nucleotides: TGCAGCGTTGGATCGAACGATCAGCCCCAGCATTTT. Using reference TRBV29-1 and TRBJ1-5 for the parts outside the CDR3, the full variable domain is SAVISQKPSRDICQRGTSLTIQCQVDSQVTMMFWYRQQPGQSLTLIATANQGSEATYESGFVIDKFPISRPNLTFSTLTVSNMSPEDSSIYLCSVGSNDQPQHFGDGTRLSIL.

This clonotype was detected ten times or more. The chain joins TRBV28 to TRBJ1-2; D is unresolved. The CDR3 has 15 residues. The ends were cut back, 2 bases at V and 4 bases at J, with 14 bases in the middle. Germline V CDR1 and CDR2: MDHEN, SYDVKM. The CDR3 sequence: CASSLDGNSLYGYTF. In DNA, the CDR3 is TGTGCCAGCAGTTTAGATGGAAACAGCCTCTATGGCTACACCTTC.

V usage is TRBV11-2 and J usage is TRBJ1-3; unclear D gene. Deletions cut 1 base from V and 2 bases from J, with 6 bases between. The CDR3 extends over 14 amino acids. Germline CDR1 reads SGHAT; CDR2 reads FQNNGV. Here the CDR3 DNA reads TGTGCCAGCAGCTTAGCCCTCCCTGGAAACACCATATATTTT. Translation gives CASSLALPGNTIYF. The full variable domain, in which reference TRBV11-2 and TRBJ1-3 provide the parts outside the CDR3, is EAGVAQSPRYKIIEKRQSVAFWCNPISGHATLYWYQQILGQGPKLLIQFQNNGVVDDSQLPKDRFSAERLKGVDSTLKIQPAKLEDSAVYLCASSLALPGNTIYFGEGSWLTVV.

This chain joins TRBV4-3 and TRBJ1-1; a possible D gene is TRBD1 (5 bases). V was trimmed by 7 bases and J by 6 bases, leaving 21 bases between them. Germline V lookup: CDR1 LGHNA, CDR2 YSLEER. CDR3 length equals 15 residues. The CDR3 loop is CASTPAGHGSSEAFF. The CDR3, as DNA: TGCGCCAGCACCCCTGCCGGACACGGGTCATCTGAAGCTTTCTTT.

On this clonotype: This may be a read error, as it is one base from a much larger clone. The chain joins TRBV5-1 to TRBJ2-7; D may be TRBD1 or TRBD2 (5 bases each). In germline, CDR1 is SGHRS, CDR2 YFSETQ. The CDR3 contains 14 residues. V was shortened by 0 bases and J by 0 bases, with 7 bases between the two germline ends. In DNA, the CDR3 is TGCGCCAGCAGCTTGGGAGGGGACTCCTACGAGCAGTACTTC. It specifies CASSLGGDSYEQYF. The entire variable domain, with the rest obtained from reference TRBV5-1 and TRBJ2-7, is as follows: KAGVTQTPRYLIKTRGQQVTLSCSPISGHRSVSWYQQTPGQGLQFLFEYFSETQRNKGNFPGRFSGRQFSNSRSEMNVSTLELGDSALYLCASSLGGDSYEQYFGPGTRLTVT.

This clonotype was seen ten or more times. The V call is TRBV18, the J call TRBJ1-1, with D uncertain. This CDR3 has 13 amino acids. V was pared by 3 bases and J by 4 bases, with 9 bases between. Germline V gene data show CDR1 as KGHSH and CDR2 as LQKENI. The CDR3 DNA is TGTGCCAGCTCACCCCGGTTGGGCACTGAAGCTTTCTTT. It is translated as CASSPRLGTEAFF.